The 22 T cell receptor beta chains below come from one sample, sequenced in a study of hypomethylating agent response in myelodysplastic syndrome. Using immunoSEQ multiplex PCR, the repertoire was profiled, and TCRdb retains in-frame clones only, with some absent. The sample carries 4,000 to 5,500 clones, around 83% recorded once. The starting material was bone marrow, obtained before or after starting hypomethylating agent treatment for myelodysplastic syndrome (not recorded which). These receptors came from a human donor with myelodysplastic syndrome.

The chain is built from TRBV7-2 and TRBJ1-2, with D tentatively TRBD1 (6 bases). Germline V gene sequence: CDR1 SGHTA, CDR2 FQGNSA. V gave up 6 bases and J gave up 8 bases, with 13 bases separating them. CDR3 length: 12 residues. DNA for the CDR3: TGTGCCAGCAGTCCGGGACAAAGGGGCTACACCTTC. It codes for CASSPGQRGYTF.

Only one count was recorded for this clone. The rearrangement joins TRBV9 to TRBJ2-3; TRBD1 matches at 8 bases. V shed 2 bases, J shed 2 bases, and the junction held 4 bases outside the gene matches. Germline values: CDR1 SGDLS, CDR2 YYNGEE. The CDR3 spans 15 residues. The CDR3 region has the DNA TGTGCCAGCAGCGTCCGGGACAGGCTCACAGATACGCAGTATTTT. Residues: CASSVRDRLTDTQYF.

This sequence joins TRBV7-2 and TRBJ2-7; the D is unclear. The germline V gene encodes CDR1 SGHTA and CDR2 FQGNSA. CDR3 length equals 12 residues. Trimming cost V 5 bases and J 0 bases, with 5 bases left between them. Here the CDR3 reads CASSPSSYEQYF. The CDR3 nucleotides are TGTGCCAGCAGCCCCAGCTCCTACGAGCAGTACTTC.

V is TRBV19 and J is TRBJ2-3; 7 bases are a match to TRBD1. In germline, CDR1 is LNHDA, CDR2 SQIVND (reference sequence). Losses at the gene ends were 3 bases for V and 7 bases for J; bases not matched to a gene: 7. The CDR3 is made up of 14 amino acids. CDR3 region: CASSMTGTSHTQYF. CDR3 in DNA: TGTGCCAGTAGTATGACAGGGACCTCTCATACGCAGTATTTT.

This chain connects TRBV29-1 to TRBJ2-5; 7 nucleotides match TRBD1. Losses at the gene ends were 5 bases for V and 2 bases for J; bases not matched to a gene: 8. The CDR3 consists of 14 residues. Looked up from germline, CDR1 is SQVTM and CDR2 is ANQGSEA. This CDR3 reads CSVPAWTGQETQYF. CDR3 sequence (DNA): TGCAGCGTTCCCGCCTGGACAGGACAAGAGACCCAGTACTTC.

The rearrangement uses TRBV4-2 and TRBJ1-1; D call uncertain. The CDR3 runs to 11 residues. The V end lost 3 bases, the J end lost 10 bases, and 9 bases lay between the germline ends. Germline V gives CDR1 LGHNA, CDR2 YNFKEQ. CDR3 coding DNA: TGTGCCAGCAGCCAGGGGTGGACAGCTTTCTTT. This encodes CASSQGWTAFF.

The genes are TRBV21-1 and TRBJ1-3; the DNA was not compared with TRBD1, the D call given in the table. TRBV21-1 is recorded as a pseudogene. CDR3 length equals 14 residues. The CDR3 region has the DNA TGTGCCAGCAGCAACCAGGGGATTGGAAACACCATATATTTT. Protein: CASSNQGIGNTIYF.

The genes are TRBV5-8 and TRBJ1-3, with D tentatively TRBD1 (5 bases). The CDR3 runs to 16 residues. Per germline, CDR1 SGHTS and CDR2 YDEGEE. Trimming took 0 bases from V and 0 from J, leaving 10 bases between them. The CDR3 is CASSLEDMSSGNTIYF. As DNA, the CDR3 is TGTGCCAGCAGCTTGGAGGACATGAGCTCTGGAAACACCATATATTTT.

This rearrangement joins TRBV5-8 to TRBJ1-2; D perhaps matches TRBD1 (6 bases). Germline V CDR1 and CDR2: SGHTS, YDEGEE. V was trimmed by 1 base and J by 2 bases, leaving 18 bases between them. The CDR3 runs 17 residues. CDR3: CASSLPGALNLNYGYTF. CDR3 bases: TGTGCCAGCAGCTTGCCAGGGGCGCTAAATTTAAACTATGGCTACACCTTC.

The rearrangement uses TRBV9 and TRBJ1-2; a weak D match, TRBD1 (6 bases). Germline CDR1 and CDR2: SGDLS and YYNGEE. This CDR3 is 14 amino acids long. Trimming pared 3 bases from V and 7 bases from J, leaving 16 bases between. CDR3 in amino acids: CASSARGLGFGYTF. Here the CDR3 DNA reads TGTGCCAGCAGCGCCAGGGGTTTGGGTTTTGGCTACACCTTC.

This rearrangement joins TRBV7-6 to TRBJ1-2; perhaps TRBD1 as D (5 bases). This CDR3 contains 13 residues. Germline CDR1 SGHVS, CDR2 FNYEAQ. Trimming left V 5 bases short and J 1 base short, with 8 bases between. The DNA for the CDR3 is TGTGCCAGCAGCCCAGACAGTAACTATGGCTACACCTTC. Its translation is CASSPDSNYGYTF.

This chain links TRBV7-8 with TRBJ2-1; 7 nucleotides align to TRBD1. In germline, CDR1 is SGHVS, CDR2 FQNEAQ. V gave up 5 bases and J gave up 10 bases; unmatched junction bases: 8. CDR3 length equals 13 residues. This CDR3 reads CASSQGTVGEQFF. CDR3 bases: TGTGCCAGCAGCCAAGGGACAGTCGGCGAGCAGTTCTTC.

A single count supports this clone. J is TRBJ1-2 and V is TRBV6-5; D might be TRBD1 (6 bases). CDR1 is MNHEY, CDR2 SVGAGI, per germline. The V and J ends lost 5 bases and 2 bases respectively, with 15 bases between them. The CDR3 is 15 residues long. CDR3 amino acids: CASSGGDGRNYGYTF. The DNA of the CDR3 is TGTGCCAGCAGTGGGGGCGACGGGAGGAACTATGGCTACACCTTC.

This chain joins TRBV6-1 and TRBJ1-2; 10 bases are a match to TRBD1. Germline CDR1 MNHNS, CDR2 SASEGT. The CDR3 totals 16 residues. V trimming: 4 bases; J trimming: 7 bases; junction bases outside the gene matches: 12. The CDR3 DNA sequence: TGTGCCAGCAGTGCAGGAACTTCGACAGGGGGCTCTGGCTACACCTTC. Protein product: CASSAGTSTGGSGYTF.

The CDR3 DNA is TGTGCCAGCTTCCCAAAGAGACTTACCCCCGGCATGAACACTGAAGCTTTCTTT. Its translation: CASFPKRLTPGMNTEAFF. The chain couples TRBV21-1 to TRBJ1-1. TRBV21-1 is marked as a pseudogene. CDR3 length equals 18 residues.

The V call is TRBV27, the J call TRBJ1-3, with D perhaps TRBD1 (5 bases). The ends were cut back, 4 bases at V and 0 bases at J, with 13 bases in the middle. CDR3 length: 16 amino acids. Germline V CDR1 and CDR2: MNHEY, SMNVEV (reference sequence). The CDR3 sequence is CASSWRGPSSGNTIYF. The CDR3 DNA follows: TGTGCCAGCAGTTGGAGGGGCCCCTCCTCTGGAAACACCATATATTTT.

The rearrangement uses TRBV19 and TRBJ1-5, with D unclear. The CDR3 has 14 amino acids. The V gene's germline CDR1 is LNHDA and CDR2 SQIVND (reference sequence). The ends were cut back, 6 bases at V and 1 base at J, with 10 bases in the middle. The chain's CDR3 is CASSPRGSNQPQHF. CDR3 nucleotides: TGTGCCAGTAGCCCCCGGGGAAGCAATCAGCCCCAGCATTTT.

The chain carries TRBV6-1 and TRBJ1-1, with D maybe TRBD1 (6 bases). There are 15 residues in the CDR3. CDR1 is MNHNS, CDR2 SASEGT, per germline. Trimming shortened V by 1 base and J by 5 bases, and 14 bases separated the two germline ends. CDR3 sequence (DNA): TGTGCCAGCAGTGAAGTCGGGGGCCTTCCGACTGAAGCTTTCTTT. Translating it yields CASSEVGGLPTEAFF.

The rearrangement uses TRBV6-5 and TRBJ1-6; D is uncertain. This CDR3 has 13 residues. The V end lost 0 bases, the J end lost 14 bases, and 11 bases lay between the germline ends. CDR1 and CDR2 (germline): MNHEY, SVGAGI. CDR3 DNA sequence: TGTGCCAGCAGTTACTCTTTCGGACTAGCCCTCCACTTT. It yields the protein CASSYSFGLALHF.

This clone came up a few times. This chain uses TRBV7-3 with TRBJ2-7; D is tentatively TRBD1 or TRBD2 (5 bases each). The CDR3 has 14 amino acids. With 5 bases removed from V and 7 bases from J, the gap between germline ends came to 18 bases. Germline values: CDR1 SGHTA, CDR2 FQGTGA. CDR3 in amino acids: CASSVNHGTGEQYF. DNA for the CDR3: TGTGCCAGCAGCGTTAATCACGGGACGGGGGAGCAGTACTTC.

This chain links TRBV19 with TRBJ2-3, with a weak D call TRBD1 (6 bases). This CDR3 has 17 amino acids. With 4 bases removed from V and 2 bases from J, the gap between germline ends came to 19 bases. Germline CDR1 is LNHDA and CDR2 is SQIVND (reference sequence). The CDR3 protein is CASSSLPGARNTDTQYF. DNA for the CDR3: TGTGCCAGTAGTAGCCTCCCAGGGGCACGAAACACAGATACGCAGTATTTT.

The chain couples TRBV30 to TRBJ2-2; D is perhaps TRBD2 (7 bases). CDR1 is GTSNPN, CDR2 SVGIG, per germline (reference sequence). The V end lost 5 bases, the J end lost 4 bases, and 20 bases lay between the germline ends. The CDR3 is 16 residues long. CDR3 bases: TGTGCCTGGGGGCGCCTGGGGGGGCTGTTCACCGGGGAGCTGTTTTTT. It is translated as CAWGRLGGLFTGELFF.